The 25 T cell receptor beta chains in this list originate from one sample, sequenced in a study of metastatic and nonmetastatic thyroid tumors. Every patient underwent thyroid surgery untreated. TCRdb re-processed the PCR reads through MiXCR. The data show about 30,000 clones, with 25% to 30% seen just once and around 28% held by the top ten. The material sequenced was blood. The source is a female donor with papillary thyroid cancer or a benign thyroid nodule (not recorded which). Some clones in this sample may be carry-over from other donors' samples.

This clone was seen repeatedly, ten times or more. The V and J genes are TRBV27 and TRBJ2-5; 10 nucleotides line up with TRBD2. CDR3 length: 15 residues. The V segment lost 4 bases and the J segment 5 bases; nucleotides outside the gene matches: 7. The germline V gene has CDR1 MNHEY and CDR2 SMNVEV (reference sequence). In DNA form, the CDR3 reads TGTGCCAGCAGTTCATTGCTAGCGGGAGTGGAGACCCAGTACTTC. Encoded protein: CASSSLLAGVETQYF.

This clone was counted ten times or more. This chain joins TRBV5-1 and TRBJ2-1, with 9 bases aligning to TRBD2. Germline V gene sequence: CDR1 SGHRS, CDR2 YFSETQ. V shed 0 bases, J shed 9 bases, and the junction held 4 bases outside the gene matches. This CDR3 region has 14 residues. CDR3 protein: CASSLALAGSEQFF. In DNA form, the CDR3 reads TGCGCCAGCAGCTTGGCTCTAGCGGGAAGTGAGCAGTTCTTC.

The gene calls are TRBV11-2 and TRBJ2-3, with TRBD2 as a possible D gene (6 bases). Trimming cost V 6 bases and J 0 bases, with 13 bases left between them. There are 15 residues in the CDR3. Germline V gives CDR1 SGHAT, CDR2 FQNNGV. Here the CDR3 reads CASSMAGFSTDTQYF. The CDR3 DNA reads TGTGCCAGCAGTATGGCGGGGTTTAGCACAGATACGCAGTATTTT.

This clone was detected only a few times. The chain uses TRBV5-1 and TRBJ2-1, with 9 bases lining up with TRBD2. The length of the CDR3 is 16 residues. CDR1 is SGHRS, CDR2 YFSETQ, per germline. V trimming: 4 bases; J trimming: 6 bases; junction bases outside the gene matches: 11. The CDR3 here is CASSVRLAEGSNEQFF. For the CDR3, the DNA is TGCGCCAGCAGCGTAAGACTAGCGGAGGGGTCCAATGAGCAGTTCTTC.

J is TRBJ1-1 and V is TRBV6-6; no firm D call. Looked up from germline, CDR1 is MNHNY and CDR2 is SVGAGI (reference sequence). This CDR3 spans 15 amino acids. V was shortened by 3 bases and J by 4 bases, with 15 bases between the two germline ends. CDR3 in DNA: TGTGCCAGCAGTTATAGAGAGTGGCACCTCACTGAAGCTTTCTTT. Amino acid sequence: CASSYREWHLTEAFF.

This clone was counted many times. The chain recombines TRBV3-1 with TRBJ1-5; 9 nucleotides line up with TRBD1. The germline gives CDR1 LGHDT, CDR2 YNNKEL (reference sequence). The CDR3 runs 15 residues. Trimming removed 4 bases from V and 3 bases from J; junction bases left unmatched: 4. CDR3 loop: CASSLGTGNNQPQHF. Written as DNA, the CDR3 is TGTGCCAGCAGCCTAGGGACAGGGAACAATCAGCCCCAGCATTTT.

The CDR3 here is CSVSRGAYGYTF. The CDR3 coding sequence is TGCAGCGTTTCCCGGGGAGCCTATGGCTACACCTTC. This rearrangement joins TRBV29-1 to TRBJ1-2, with no clear D. This CDR3 has 12 amino acids. V was pared by 5 bases and J by 4 bases, with 11 bases between. Germline-derived CDR1 and CDR2 are SQVTM and ANQGSEA.

This clone has a handful of counts. V usage is TRBV19 and J usage is TRBJ1-1, with TRBD1 identical over 7 bases. The CDR3 contains 12 residues. Germline lookup yields CDR1 LNHDA and CDR2 SQIVND (reference sequence). J gave up 6 bases and V 7 bases, and 5 bases lay outside the gene matches. CDR3 region: CASTLGTAEAFF. As DNA, the CDR3 is TGTGCCAGTACCCTTGGGACAGCTGAAGCTTTCTTT.

This clone was seen only a few times. This chain uses TRBV27 with TRBJ1-1; D may be TRBD1 (6 bases). Germline lookup yields CDR1 MNHEY and CDR2 SMNVEV (reference sequence). CDR3 length: 12 amino acids. V gave up 9 bases and J gave up 1 base, with 9 bases separating them. Here the CDR3 DNA reads TGTGCCAGTGGGGGGCCGAACACTGAAGCTTTCTTT. It is translated as CASGGPNTEAFF.

This clone has a count of ten or more. This sequence joins TRBV4-1 and TRBJ1-6; no definite D call. The germline V gene encodes CDR1 MGHRA and CDR2 YSYEKL. The CDR3 runs 15 residues. Trimming removed 3 bases from V and 9 bases from J, with 15 bases in between. The CDR3 loop is CASSHDGEFGSPLHF. The CDR3 DNA follows: TGCGCCAGCAGCCACGACGGGGAGTTTGGTTCACCCCTCCACTTT.

This clone was detected only a few times. The chain couples TRBV6-2 or TRBV6-3 to TRBJ2-2, with D perhaps TRBD1 (5 bases). The CDR3 contains 15 residues. Germline assignment: CDR1 MNHEY and CDR2 SVGEGT. V shed 6 bases and J shed 5 bases, with 16 bases lying between them. In DNA form, the CDR3 reads TGTGCCAGCAGCCTCGGGCAGGGCGTTACCGGGGAGCTGTTTTTT. Translating it yields CASSLGQGVTGELFF.

This clone was counted at least ten times. V and J are TRBV7-8 and TRBJ1-1; 9 positions agree with TRBD1. Germline assignment: CDR1 SGHVS and CDR2 FQNEAQ. V was pared by 5 bases and J by 4 bases, with 8 bases of the junction left unmatched. The CDR3 length is 15 residues. CDR3: CASSPGQGGITEAFF. Written as DNA, the CDR3 is TGTGCCAGCAGCCCGGGACAGGGAGGCATCACTGAAGCTTTCTTT.

This clone ranks as medium-sized. V gene TRBV6-5 combines with J gene TRBJ1-1; D gene unclear. The germline CDR1 and CDR2 sequences are MNHEY and SVGAGI. Trimming shortened V by 3 bases and J by 0 bases, and 14 bases separated the two germline ends. This CDR3 is 16 amino acids long. The CDR3 DNA is TGTGCCAGCAGTTATGTAGGGCAGACCATGAACACTGAAGCTTTCTTT. Translating gives CASSYVGQTMNTEAFF.

This clone has just a few counts. The chain combines TRBV6-6 with TRBJ2-7; 11 bases line up with TRBD2. This CDR3 comprises 18 residues. The germline V gene has CDR1 MNHNY and CDR2 SVGAGI (reference sequence). J was trimmed by 3 bases and V by 2 bases; bases with no gene match: 12. The CDR3 region has the DNA TGTGCCAGCAGTTACAGTCTCCCGGGACTAGCGGACCTCTACGAGCAGTACTTC. Amino acids: CASSYSLPGLADLYEQYF.

The chain links TRBV30 to TRBJ1-4; D is uncertain. The length of the CDR3 is 12 residues. Germline-derived CDR1 and CDR2 are GTSNPN and SVGIG (reference sequence). V lost 0 bases to trimming and J lost 4 bases, with 3 bases between them. The CDR3 reads CAWSVVNEKLFF. DNA for the CDR3: TGTGCCTGGAGTGTAGTTAATGAAAAACTGTTTTTT.

The chain joins TRBV20-1 to TRBJ2-2; D unclear. The CDR3 covers 13 residues. The V gene lost 0 bases and the J gene lost 4 bases, with 6 bases spanning the gap. The germline V gene has CDR1 DFQATT and CDR2 SNEGSKA (reference sequence). The CDR3 sequence: CSARDRITGELFF. CDR3 DNA sequence: TGCAGTGCTAGAGATCGGATCACCGGGGAGCTGTTTTTT.

The chain carries TRBV6-1 and TRBJ1-2; D call uncertain. The CDR3 has 12 residues. Germline V CDR1 and CDR2: MNHNS, SASEGT. V lost 10 bases and J 5 bases, leaving 14 bases between the germline ends. The CDR3 loop reads CATHRLIYGYTF. CDR3 DNA: TGTGCCACTCACCGGTTGATTTATGGCTACACCTTC.

This clone was observed a handful of times. CDR3 region: CASSYLGFYTEAFF. As DNA, the CDR3 is TGTGCCAGCAGTTACCTAGGCTTCTACACTGAAGCTTTCTTT. The J gene is TRBJ1-1, the V gene TRBV6-2 or TRBV6-3; D is ambiguous. From germline, CDR1 is MNHEY and CDR2 SVGEGT. The CDR3 totals 14 residues. V lost 2 bases and J 3 bases, leaving 10 bases between the germline ends.

About this clone: A much larger clone differs from this one at a single base, so this may be a read error. This CDR3 reads CACSLRGGGEQYF. The CDR3 DNA reads TGTGCCTGCAGTTTGAGGGGGGGCGGTGAGCAGTACTTC. The chain has TRBV12-3 or TRBV12-4 and TRBJ2-7, with D tentatively TRBD2 (7 bases). The CDR3 extends over 13 amino acids.

J is TRBJ2-2 and V is TRBV12-3 or TRBV12-4; 8 bases fit TRBD1. The CDR3 loop spans 14 amino acids. The ends lost 5 bases at V and 8 bases at J; junction bases unmatched: 7. The CDR3 DNA sequence: TGTGCCAGCAGTCGCGGACAGGGTGGAGGGGAGCTGTTTTTT. This sequence encodes CASSRGQGGGELFF.

This clone occurred many times. This rearrangement joins TRBV2 to TRBJ2-1, with D perhaps matching TRBD2 (6 bases). Looked up from germline, CDR1 is SNHLY and CDR2 is FYNNEI. The CDR3 is 16 amino acids. V was clipped by 7 bases and J by 0 bases, with 16 bases between them. Here the CDR3 reads CASKPFSGSSYNEQFF. Here the CDR3 DNA reads TGTGCCAGCAAACCTTTTAGCGGAAGCTCCTACAATGAGCAGTTCTTC.

This clone has ten or more counts. The rearrangement links TRBV5-8 to TRBJ1-5, with D tentatively TRBD1 (6 bases). Germline lookup yields CDR1 SGHTS and CDR2 YDEGEE. The ends were cut back, 0 bases at V and 4 bases at J, with 11 bases in the middle. The CDR3 extends over 15 amino acids. CDR3 nucleotide sequence: TGTGCCAGCAGCTTGGCCGGGACACTAAATCAGCCCCAGCATTTT. This encodes CASSLAGTLNQPQHF.

This clone was detected ten times or more. This chain uses TRBV5-4 with TRBJ2-1, with 9 bases matching TRBD2. The CDR3 is made up of 15 amino acids. Germline V CDR1 and CDR2: SGHNT, YYREEE (reference sequence). V gave up 4 bases and J gave up 2 bases; unmatched junction bases: 4. CDR3 coding DNA: TGTGCCAGCAGCCTTCGCGGGAGGGCCTACAATGAGCAGTTCTTC. Translated: CASSLRGRAYNEQFF.

In its sample, this clone was seen a few times. The CDR3 spells CASSLSPSLAGGLDTQYF. Here the CDR3 DNA reads TGTGCCAGCAGTTTATCGCCCTCACTAGCGGGAGGGCTGGATACGCAGTATTTT. This chain connects TRBV12-3 or TRBV12-4 to TRBJ2-3, with TRBD2 identical over 13 bases. With 2 bases clipped from V and 6 bases from J, the junction kept 11 bases outside the gene matches. The CDR3 spans 18 residues.

By share, this clone ranks as medium-sized (0.01 to 0.1%). The chain links TRBV24-1 to TRBJ2-3; 7 nucleotides align to TRBD1. The germline V gene encodes CDR1 KGHDR and CDR2 SFDVKD. The CDR3 is made up of 16 amino acids. The J segment lost 3 bases and the V segment lost 0 bases, leaving 5 bases of the junction unmatched. The CDR3 spells CATSDLQDRKTDTQYF. Here the CDR3 DNA reads TGTGCCACCAGTGATTTGCAGGACAGGAAAACAGATACGCAGTATTTT.